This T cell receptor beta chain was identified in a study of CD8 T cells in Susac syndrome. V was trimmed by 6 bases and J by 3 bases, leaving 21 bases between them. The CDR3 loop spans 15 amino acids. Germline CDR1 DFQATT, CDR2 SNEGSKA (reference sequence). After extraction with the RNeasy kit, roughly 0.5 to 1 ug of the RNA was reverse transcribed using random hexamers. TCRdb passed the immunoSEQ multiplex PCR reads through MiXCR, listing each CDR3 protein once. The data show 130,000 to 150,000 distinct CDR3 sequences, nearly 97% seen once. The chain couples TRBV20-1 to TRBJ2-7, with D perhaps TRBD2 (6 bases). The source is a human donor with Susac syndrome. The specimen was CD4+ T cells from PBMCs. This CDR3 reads CSAAPPRGFHYEQYF. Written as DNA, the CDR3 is TGCAGTGCCGCCCCCCCACGGGGGTTCCACTACGAGCAGTACTTC.